This section outlines one T cell receptor beta chain sequence together with its context. The data originate from a study of shared clonotypes between healthy human individuals. CDR3 length: 17 amino acids. V was pared by 1 base and J by 4 bases, with 16 bases between. Germline assignment: CDR1 LGHNT and CDR2 FRNRAP. The table came from immunoSEQ multiplex PCR; TCRdb's copy has only in-frame clones and leaves some out. This sample has over 2 million clones, with 85% to 95% found just once. The sequenced material came from naive CD4+ T cells from PBMCs. Subset: CD45RA+ positively selected. V gene TRBV12-5 combines with J gene TRBJ2-2; a weak D match, TRBD1 (6 bases). This receptor was identified in a man aged 18 to 35 in good health. Some clones in this sample may be carry-over from other donors' samples. In DNA, the CDR3 is TGTGCTAGTGGTTTGGCCTCCGGGACATATAGCACCGGGGAGCTGTTTTTT. Amino acids: CASGLASGTYSTGELFF.